The rows below give T cell receptor beta chains drawn from one sample of a study of Ad26.COV2.S vaccination and SARS-CoV-2 variants. Produced via immunoSEQ multiplex PCR; TCRdb's table is partial and in-frame only. The table shows 380,000 or so clones, with roughly 85% occurring only once. The sequencing here drew on peripheral blood, taken in a trial of Ad26.COV2.S vaccine versus placebo. All receptors derive from a person between 18 and 65 years old who received the Ad26.COV2.S COVID-19 vaccine or a placebo. CDR3s include the opening cysteine and the closing phenylalanine or tryptophan. Each record gives: J gene, V gene, D gene, clone size, CDR3 protein, CDR3 DNA. D genes are given only for firm matches. Clone size is not always given. Where it is, it says once, few, many or a class for expanded clones.

j_gene: TRBJ1-1
v_gene: TRBV5-1
d_gene: NA
abundance: NA
CDR3aa: CASSLDGVMNTEAFF
CDR3nt: TGCGCCAGCAGCTTGGACGGGGTTATGAACACTGAAGCTTTCTTT

j_gene: TRBJ2-7
v_gene: TRBV5-6
d_gene: NA
abundance: NA
CDR3aa: CASSLGGSPYEQYF
CDR3nt: TGTGCCAGCAGCTTGGGTGGGAGTCCTTACGAGCAGTACTTC

j_gene: TRBJ2-2
v_gene: TRBV6-2/TRBV6-3
d_gene: NA
abundance: NA
CDR3aa: CASSFSGETGELFF
CDR3nt: TGTGCCAGCAGTTTTTCAGGGGAAACCGGGGAGCTGTTTTTT

j_gene: TRBJ2-3
v_gene: TRBV19
d_gene: TRBD2
abundance: once
CDR3aa: CASRPSGNTDTQYF
CDR3nt: TGTGCCAGTAGGCCTAGCGGAAACACAGATACGCAGTATTTT

j_gene: TRBJ2-5
v_gene: TRBV4-3
d_gene: TRBD2
abundance: NA
CDR3aa: CASSQDLAGGIEETQYF
CDR3nt: TGCGCCAGCAGCCAAGATCTAGCGGGGGGGATCGAAGAGACCCAGTACTTC

j_gene: TRBJ2-7
v_gene: TRBV4-3
d_gene: TRBD2
abundance: NA
CDR3aa: CASSQLAGGPGEQYF
CDR3nt: TGCGCCAGCAGCCAACTAGCGGGGGGGCCGGGGGAGCAGTACTTC

j_gene: TRBJ1-5
v_gene: TRBV19
d_gene: NA
abundance: NA
CDR3aa: CASKLGGSNQPQHF
CDR3nt: TGTGCCAGTAAATTAGGAGGGTCCAATCAGCCCCAGCATTTT

j_gene: TRBJ1-2
v_gene: TRBV5-5
d_gene: TRBD1
abundance: NA
CDR3aa: CASSLGQGAWGYTF
CDR3nt: TGTGCCAGCAGCTTGGGGCAGGGGGCGTGGGGCTACACCTTC

j_gene: TRBJ2-7
v_gene: TRBV5-1
d_gene: TRBD2
abundance: NA
CDR3aa: CASSLTSGSLGNEQYF
CDR3nt: TGCGCCAGCAGCCTTACTAGCGGGAGCCTTGGGAACGAGCAGTACTTC

j_gene: TRBJ2-2
v_gene: TRBV19
d_gene: TRBD2
abundance: NA
CDR3aa: CATSIGGGTGELFF
CDR3nt: TGTGCCACAAGCATCGGGGGAGGGACCGGGGAGCTGTTTTTT

j_gene: TRBJ2-7
v_gene: TRBV13
d_gene: NA
abundance: NA
CDR3aa: CASSLGLGGSYEQYF
CDR3nt: TGTGCCAGCAGCTTAGGTTTGGGCGGTTCCTACGAGCAGTACTTC

j_gene: TRBJ1-3
v_gene: TRBV3-1/TRBV3-2
d_gene: NA
abundance: NA
CDR3aa: CASSLASGNTIYF
CDR3nt: TGTGCCAGCAGCCTGGCTTCAGGAAACACCATATATTTT

j_gene: TRBJ1-1
v_gene: TRBV7-2
d_gene: NA
abundance: NA
CDR3aa: CASSLGWSGDTEAFF
CDR3nt: TGTGCCAGCAGCTTAGGTTGGTCCGGGGACACTGAAGCTTTCTTT

j_gene: TRBJ2-5
v_gene: TRBV7-6
d_gene: NA
abundance: NA
CDR3aa: CASSLAGSQETQYF
CDR3nt: TGTGCCAGCAGCTTAGCAGGGTCCCAAGAGACCCAGTACTTC

j_gene: TRBJ2-7
v_gene: TRBV12-3/TRBV12-4
d_gene: TRBD2
abundance: NA
CDR3aa: CASSPQTSVEQYF
CDR3nt: TGTGCCAGCAGTCCCCAGACTAGCGTAGAGCAGTACTTC

j_gene: TRBJ2-2
v_gene: TRBV19
d_gene: TRBD2
abundance: NA
CDR3aa: CASSIGLAGEVTGELFF
CDR3nt: TGTGCCAGTAGTATCGGGCTAGCGGGAGAAGTCACCGGGGAGCTGTTTTTT

j_gene: TRBJ2-7
v_gene: TRBV5-4
d_gene: NA
abundance: NA
CDR3aa: CASIRQASSYEQYF
CDR3nt: TGTGCCAGCATCCGACAGGCGAGCTCCTACGAGCAGTACTTC

j_gene: TRBJ2-5
v_gene: TRBV11-2
d_gene: TRBD1
abundance: NA
CDR3aa: CASSYTGGRETQYF
CDR3nt: TGTGCCAGCAGCTATACAGGGGGTCGAGAGACCCAGTACTTC

j_gene: TRBJ2-5
v_gene: TRBV7-9
d_gene: NA
abundance: once
CDR3aa: CASSPKGAGETQYF
CDR3nt: TGTGCCAGCAGCCCTAAGGGGGCGGGGGAGACCCAGTACTTC

j_gene: TRBJ2-7
v_gene: TRBV18
d_gene: TRBD2
abundance: NA
CDR3aa: CASSPSLGAGGSTAYEQYF
CDR3nt: TGTGCCAGCTCACCCTCTTTGGGAGCGGGAGGATCCACGGCCTACGAGCAGTACTTC

j_gene: TRBJ2-2
v_gene: TRBV19
d_gene: NA
abundance: NA
CDR3aa: CASLGQGRASTGELFF
CDR3nt: TGTGCCAGTCTTGGCCAGGGGAGGGCGAGCACCGGGGAGCTGTTTTTT

j_gene: TRBJ1-6
v_gene: TRBV28
d_gene: NA
abundance: NA
CDR3aa: CASSSDSSYNSPLHF
CDR3nt: TGTGCCAGCAGTTCCGACAGCTCCTATAATTCACCCCTCCACTTT

j_gene: TRBJ1-5
v_gene: TRBV3-1/TRBV3-2
d_gene: NA
abundance: NA
CDR3aa: CASSQDRGQPQHF
CDR3nt: TGTGCCAGCAGCCAAGATCGAGGACAGCCCCAGCATTTT

j_gene: TRBJ2-7
v_gene: TRBV6-5
d_gene: NA
abundance: few
CDR3aa: CASRKSGGIYEQYF
CDR3nt: TGTGCCAGCAGAAAATCAGGAGGAATCTACGAGCAGTACTTC